This passage covers 22 T cell receptor beta chains from one sample sequenced in a study of blood T cell repertoires in COVID-19. Libraries were prepared by immunoSEQ multiplex PCR; TCRdb keeps only in-frame clonotypes and omits some of them. The table lists 190,000 or so clones, around 90% of them singletons, with roughly 6.7% in the top ten. The specimen was peripheral blood. Every receptor here comes from a man aged 35-49 years with acute or convalescent COVID-19.

The V gene is TRBV19, the J gene TRBJ1-5, with 9 positions matching TRBD1. Looked up from germline, CDR1 is LNHDA and CDR2 is SQIVND (reference sequence). J lost 3 bases, V lost 2 bases, and 5 bases had no gene match. The CDR3 has 16 amino acids. In DNA, the CDR3 is TGTGCCAGTAGTATATTCGGGACAGGGTTCAATCAGCCCCAGCATTTT. Protein: CASSIFGTGFNQPQHF. Combining the CDR3 with reference TRBV19 and TRBJ1-5 gives the whole variable domain DGGITQSPKYLFRKEGQNVTLSCEQNLNHDAMYWYRQDPGQGLRLIYYSQIVNDFQKGDIAEGYSVSREKKESFPLTVTSAQKNPTAFYLCASSIFGTGFNQPQHFGDGTRLSIL.

The chain is built from TRBV5-8 and TRBJ1-2; TRBD1 agrees at 7 bases. The CDR3 contains 14 residues. CDR1 SGHTS and CDR2 YDEGEE come from the germline V gene. The V segment lost 1 base and the J segment 8 bases; nucleotides outside the gene matches: 8. The CDR3 sequence: CASSLITGVQGYTF. The CDR3 DNA is TGTGCCAGCAGCTTGATCACAGGGGTTCAGGGCTACACCTTC.

V is TRBV29-1 and J is TRBJ1-1, with TRBD1 as a possible D gene (5 bases). The CDR3 runs 12 residues. CDR1 SQVTM and CDR2 ANQGSEA come from the germline V gene. The ends were cut back, 5 bases at V and 6 bases at J, with 13 bases in the middle. In DNA, the CDR3 is TGCAGCGTTAGTCCCGGAGGGGCTGAAGCTTTCTTT. It yields the protein CSVSPGGAEAFF.

This chain uses TRBV19 with TRBJ2-1; 7 bases agree with TRBD2. The V gene end was trimmed by 5 bases and the J gene end by 7 bases; junction bases not matched to a gene: 14. Germline CDR1 and CDR2: LNHDA and SQIVND (reference sequence). CDR3 length: 16 amino acids. CDR3 sequence: CASSFPRGNNKNEQFF. The CDR3 DNA reads as TGTGCCAGTAGTTTCCCGCGGGGGAACAATAAAAATGAGCAGTTCTTC.

The J gene is TRBJ2-5, the V gene TRBV6-5; TRBD2 might be the D (6 bases). The CDR3 has 14 amino acids. Trimming removed 4 bases at V and 4 bases at J, with 13 bases between. Germline CDR1 MNHEY, CDR2 SVGAGI. This CDR3 reads CASSSRLVSETQYF. The CDR3 DNA sequence: TGTGCCAGCAGTTCCAGACTAGTTTCAGAGACCCAGTACTTC.

For this clone: One end of the junction does not line up with germline, which may come from a read error. V and J are TRBV12-3 or TRBV12-4 and TRBJ1-1; 7 bases match TRBD1. The CDR3 sequence is 11 residues long. The CDR3 DNA reads TGTGCCAGCAGTCTACGGGACAGCGGAACCTTT. It codes for CASSLRDSGTF.

The chain carries TRBV5-1 and TRBJ2-3; TRBD2 matches 15 bases. Germline V gene data show CDR1 as SGHRS and CDR2 as YFSETQ. The trim removed 3 bases at V and 2 bases at J, leaving 7 bases unmatched. There are 18 residues in the CDR3. DNA of the CDR3: TGCGCCAGCAGCTATGGACTAGCGGGGGGGCTGGACACAGATACGCAGTATTTT. Translating it yields CASSYGLAGGLDTDTQYF.

V and J are TRBV4-1 and TRBJ2-7; D gene unclear. CDR3 size: 11 residues. Per germline, CDR1 MGHRA and CDR2 YSYEKL. V was trimmed by 7 bases and J by 5 bases, leaving 9 bases between them. The CDR3 sequence: CASIRNHEQYF. CDR3 bases: TGCGCCAGCATCAGGAACCACGAGCAGTACTTC.

The chain joins TRBV18 to TRBJ2-3; 12 nucleotides match TRBD2. Germline loops: CDR1 KGHSH, CDR2 LQKENI. Germline trimming cut 3 bases from V and 2 bases from J; bases unmatched to any gene: 3. CDR3 length equals 16 residues. The CDR3 DNA is TGTGCCAGCTCACCTCTAGCGGGGGGGAACACAGATACGCAGTATTTT. Its protein product is CASSPLAGGNTDTQYF. The full variable domain, its missing parts supplied by reference TRBV18 and TRBJ2-3, is NAGVMQNPRHLVRRRGQEARLRCSPMKGHSHVYWYRQLPEEGLKFMVYLQKENIIDESGMPKERFSAEFPKEGPSILRIQQVVRGDSAAYFCASSPLAGGNTDTQYFGPGTRLTVL.

The rearrangement uses TRBV10-3 and TRBJ1-1; 7 positions match TRBD1. With V trimmed by 6 bases and J by 4 bases, 8 bases remained unmatched. Germline values: CDR1 ENHRY, CDR2 SYGVKD. The CDR3 is 14 residues long. Here the CDR3 reads CAISARGSTTEAFF. CDR3 coding DNA: TGTGCCATCAGCGCCAGGGGGTCGACCACTGAAGCTTTCTTT.

The CDR3 coding sequence is TGTGCCAGCAGCCCGACAGAGGATCAGCCCCAGCATTTT. Residues: CASSPTEDQPQHF. This rearrangement joins TRBV11-1 to TRBJ1-5; a weak D match, TRBD1 (5 bases). The CDR3 is 13 residues long. Looked up from germline, CDR1 is SGHAT and CDR2 is FQDESV (reference sequence). V gave up 5 bases and J gave up 5 bases, with 10 bases separating them.

J is TRBJ2-3 and V is TRBV11-2; D possibly corresponds to TRBD1 (5 bases). Trimming took 3 bases from V and 2 from J, leaving 9 bases between them. Germline V gene data show CDR1 as SGHAT and CDR2 as FQNNGV. This CDR3 region has 14 residues. CDR3 protein: CASSFRQTTDTQYF. In DNA, the CDR3 is TGTGCCAGCAGCTTCCGACAGACCACAGATACGCAGTATTTT.

This chain uses TRBV5-6 with TRBJ2-1, with a tentative D call TRBD1 (6 bases). CDR3 length: 15 amino acids. The germline V and J ends were trimmed by 4 bases and 0 bases, with 11 bases remaining between them. Germline V lookup: CDR1 SGHDT, CDR2 YYEEEE. The CDR3 sequence is CASSLRTVSYNEQFF. The CDR3 coding sequence is TGTGCCAGCAGCCTACGGACAGTCTCCTACAATGAGCAGTTCTTC.

A single count supports this clone. The rearrangement uses TRBV6-2 or TRBV6-3 and TRBJ2-7, with TRBD1 matching 7 bases. V lost 2 bases to trimming and J lost 6 bases; unmatched junction nucleotides: 7. There are 14 residues in the CDR3. From germline, CDR1 is MNHEY and CDR2 SVGEGT. The CDR3 sequence: CASSYLGRGSEQYF. CDR3 bases: TGTGCCAGCAGTTACCTGGGCAGGGGGTCCGAGCAGTACTTC.

This sequence joins TRBV5-5 and TRBJ2-2, with TRBD1 identical over 11 bases. V dropped 4 bases and J dropped 6; count of bases not matched to a gene: 5. The CDR3 totals 15 residues. From germline, CDR1 is SGHKS and CDR2 YYEKEE (reference sequence). The CDR3 spells CASSPRDRGAGELFF. The CDR3 nucleotides are TGTGCCAGCAGCCCGCGGGACAGGGGGGCCGGGGAGCTGTTTTTT. Filled out from reference TRBV5-5 and TRBJ2-2, the complete variable domain reads DAGVTQSPTHLIKTRGQQVTLRCSPISGHKSVSWYQQVLGQGPQFIFQYYEKEERGRGNFPDRFSARQFPNYSSELNVNALLLGDSALYLCASSPRDRGAGELFFGEGSRLTVL.

This CDR3 reads CASSLETSFYNEQFF. The CDR3 coding sequence is TGTGCCAGCAGCTTAGAGACTAGTTTCTACAATGAGCAGTTCTTC. The genes are TRBV7-8 and TRBJ2-1, with D possibly being TRBD2 (6 bases). Trimming cost V 1 base and J 3 bases, with 10 bases left between them. The CDR3 runs to 15 residues. Germline V lookup: CDR1 SGHVS, CDR2 FQNEAQ.

The CDR3: CASSPEPPGQLTEWQFF. CDR3 in DNA: TGTGCCAGCTCACCGGAACCACCGGGACAGCTTACTGAATGGCAGTTTTTT. This rearrangement joins TRBV18 to TRBJ1-4, with 7 bases aligning to TRBD1. Looked up from germline, CDR1 is KGHSH and CDR2 is LQKENI. The CDR3 is 17 amino acids. The junction had 23 bases not matched to a gene; V was cut back by 3 bases and J by 16 bases.

The rearrangement joins TRBV29-1 to TRBJ2-7; D may be TRBD2 (5 bases). Germline values: CDR1 SQVTM, CDR2 ANQGSEA. This CDR3 spans 14 amino acids. The V and J ends lost 6 bases and 1 base respectively, with 16 bases between them. In DNA form, the CDR3 reads TGCAGCGTGCCCTCAGGACGGGGATCCTACGAGCAGTACTTC. Encoded protein: CSVPSGRGSYEQYF.

This rearrangement joins TRBV5-1 to TRBJ1-1; D is uncertain. V was shortened by 0 bases and J by 4 bases, with 7 bases between the two germline ends. CDR1 is SGHRS and CDR2 is YFSETQ in the germline V gene. The CDR3 runs 13 residues. The CDR3 spells CASSLGRGTEAFF. The CDR3 nucleotides are TGCGCCAGCAGCTTGGGACGGGGCACTGAAGCTTTCTTT.

The CDR3, as DNA: TGCGCCAGCAGGGGAGGGCAAGTCCAAGAGACCCAGTACTTC. It translates to CASRGGQVQETQYF. This chain uses TRBV5-1 with TRBJ2-5; 7 positions match TRBD2. The trim removed 5 bases at V and 1 base at J, leaving 5 bases unmatched. CDR3 size: 14 residues. Germline V gives CDR1 SGHRS, CDR2 YFSETQ.

The CDR3 DNA follows: TGTGCCAGTAGTAACAGGGACCATGGCTACACCTTC. Amino acid sequence: CASSNRDHGYTF. V and J are TRBV19 and TRBJ1-2; TRBD1 is a possible D gene (6 bases). With 4 bases removed from V and 6 bases from J, the gap between germline ends came to 9 bases. Looked up from germline, CDR1 is LNHDA and CDR2 is SQIVND (reference sequence). The CDR3 is 12 amino acids.

This chain connects TRBV7-9 to TRBJ1-4, with D uncertain. The V end was cut by 3 bases, the J end by 0 bases, with 5 bases between. The CDR3 length is 14 residues. Germline assignment: CDR1 SEHNR and CDR2 FQNEAQ (reference sequence). CDR3 DNA: TGTGCCAGCAGCTTTCAGTCAACTAATGAAAAACTGTTTTTT. This sequence encodes CASSFQSTNEKLFF. The whole variable domain, filled in from reference TRBV7-9 and TRBJ1-4, reads DTGVSQNPRHKITKRGQNVTFRCDPISEHNRLYWYRQTLGQGPEFLTYFQNEAQLEKSRLLSDRFSAERPKGSFSTLEIQRTEQGDSAMYLCASSFQSTNEKLFFGSGTQLSVL.